The 2 T cell receptor delta chains given below trace back to one sample, sequenced in a study of human gamma delta and Vdelta1 T cells (dated by TCRdb to the late 2010s). To prepare the library, PCR was applied. Sequencing was carried out with an Illumina MiSeq. TCRdb called clones from the public reads with CATT, and repeated DNA sequences were later combined into one row. This sample is represented by more than 5,000 delta-chain clones; less than 45% of them were singletons. The top ten constitute approximately 9.4% of the sample. These receptors' targets are unknown. Specimen: Vdelta1 gamma-delta T cells from blood grown in culture (DOT cells). In the paper's terms, the cell subset or site label means: Delta One T cells, in vitro expanded/differentiated Vd1+ gamma-delta T cells. These receptors came from a human donor in good health.

This clone is categorized as large. Different DNA sequences within this sample yield the same CDR3. The V and J genes are TRDV1 and TRDJ1; a weak D match, TRDD3 (5 bases). The V end lost 3 bases, the J end lost 0 bases, and 17 bases lay between the germline ends. The CDR3 loop spans 17 amino acids. In germline, CDR1 is TSWWSYY, CDR2 QGS. The CDR3 loop is CALGDLVGDEYTDKLIF. The CDR3 coding sequence is TGTGCTCTTGGGGATCTCGTTGGGGACGAGTACACCGATAAACTCATCTTT.

The V gene is TRAV29/DV5, the J gene TRDJ1; 9 bases match TRDD3. V shed 3 bases, J shed 0 bases, and the junction held 21 bases outside the gene matches. This CDR3 is 20 amino acids long. Germline CDR1 NSMFDY, CDR2 ISSIKDK. The CDR3: CAAIPRDPVTGGGYTDKLIF. The CDR3 DNA is TGTGCAGCAATCCCTAGAGATCCTGTTACTGGGGGAGGGTACACCGATAAACTCATCTTT.